This entry lists 12 T cell receptor beta chains sequenced from one sample in a study of T cells after yellow fever vaccination. TCRdb reprocessed the 5' RACE reads with MiXCR, giving one entry per CDR3 protein. The sample lists approximately 260,000 distinct CDR3 sequences, 10% to 15% occurring once. The specimen comprised CD4+ T cells sorted from PBMCs, sampled 45 days after the yellow fever booster vaccination. These receptors originate from a man aged 30 to 39 who received the YFV17D yellow fever vaccine.

The chain couples TRBV29-1 to TRBJ2-7; D is unresolved. In germline, CDR1 is SQVTM, CDR2 ANQGSEA. The CDR3 has 12 residues. The V and J ends lost 7 bases and 1 base respectively, with 11 bases between them. This CDR3 is CSAADISYEQYF. CDR3 nucleotide sequence: TGCAGCGCCGCAGACATTTCCTACGAGCAGTACTTC.

This clonotype was seen only a few times. This chain joins TRBV10-3 and TRBJ2-2; no definite D call. The CDR3 contains 13 residues. CDR1 is ENHRY, CDR2 SYGVKD, per germline. Trimming stripped 4 bases from V and 6 bases from J, with 9 bases between. The CDR3 nucleotides read TGTGCCATCAGTGTCCTTCTCCCCGGGGAGCTGTTTTTT. This codes for CAISVLLPGELFF.

The chain is built from TRBV5-1 and TRBJ2-5; D possibly corresponds to TRBD2 (5 bases). From germline, CDR1 is SGHRS and CDR2 YFSETQ. This CDR3 has 14 amino acids. Trimming removed 4 bases at V and 5 bases at J, with 15 bases between. The CDR3 DNA sequence: TGCGCCAGCAGCCTAGCCACCATTGGCGAGACCCAGTACTTC. It codes for CASSLATIGETQYF.

This chain connects TRBV4-2 to TRBJ2-1; D gene uncertain. The V gene lost 4 bases and the J gene lost 4 bases, with 23 bases spanning the gap. There are 18 residues in the CDR3. Germline V gene sequence: CDR1 LGHNA, CDR2 YNFKEQ. The chain's CDR3 is CASSRGYVEPPGYNEQFF. The CDR3 DNA reads as TGTGCCAGCAGCCGCGGCTATGTAGAGCCCCCAGGATACAATGAGCAGTTCTTC.

This chain joins TRBV29-1 and TRBJ2-1; no firm D call. The CDR3 sequence is 13 residues long. Germline assignment: CDR1 SQVTM and CDR2 ANQGSEA. Deletions cut 4 bases from V and 0 bases from J, with 7 bases between. CDR3 amino acids: CSVGRDSYNEQFF. The CDR3 nucleotides are TGCAGCGTTGGAAGGGACTCCTACAATGAGCAGTTCTTC.

This clonotype was counted only a few times. The chain uses TRBV7-2 and TRBJ2-7; D is possibly TRBD2 (6 bases). The CDR3 runs to 17 residues. V gave up 7 bases and J gave up 2 bases, with 24 bases separating them. In germline, CDR1 is SGHTA, CDR2 FQGNSA. Written as DNA, the CDR3 is TGTGCCAGCACCAATTTATTAGTAAGCGGGCAACCCTACGAGCAGTACTTC. Translated, it gives CASTNLLVSGQPYEQYF.

This clonotype was observed at least ten times. This chain joins TRBV20-1 and TRBJ2-7; 10 bases agree with TRBD2. From germline, CDR1 is DFQATT and CDR2 SNEGSKA (reference sequence). CDR3 size: 15 residues. J gave up 4 bases and V 0 bases, and 6 bases lay outside the gene matches. CDR3 DNA sequence: TGCAGTGCTAGAGATCTTGATAGCGGGAGGTACGAGCAGTACTTC. The encoded protein is CSARDLDSGRYEQYF.

The chain recombines TRBV20-1 with TRBJ2-7; D gene unclear. Germline values: CDR1 DFQATT, CDR2 SNEGSKA (reference sequence). There are 10 residues in the CDR3. The V and J ends lost 6 bases and 3 bases respectively, with 6 bases between them. CDR3 loop: CSALDYEQYF. In DNA, the CDR3 is TGCAGTGCCTTGGACTACGAGCAGTACTTC.

Only a few counts were recorded for this clonotype. J is TRBJ2-3 and V is TRBV10-3; either TRBD1 or TRBD2 may fit D (5 bases each). Germline-derived CDR1 and CDR2 are ENHRY and SYGVKD. The CDR3 loop spans 15 amino acids. The V and J ends lost 3 bases and 0 bases respectively, with 10 bases between them. The CDR3 nucleotides are TGTGCCATCAGTGATGGGGGTTCTAGCACAGATACGCAGTATTTT. The encoded protein is CAISDGGSSTDTQYF.

CDR3 DNA sequence: TGTGCCAGCAGCTCGCAGCGGGAGGCAGATACGCAGTATTTT. The encoded protein is CASSSQREADTQYF. The chain recombines TRBV5-4 with TRBJ2-3; 9 nucleotides match TRBD2. The junction had 3 bases not matched to a gene; V was cut back by 3 bases and J by 4 bases. The CDR3 is 14 residues long. The germline CDR1 and CDR2 sequences are SGHNT and YYREEE (reference sequence).

The chain links TRBV7-3 to TRBJ2-3, with TRBD2 as a possible D gene (7 bases). Trimming removed 5 bases from V and 6 bases from J, with 12 bases in between. Germline V gene sequence: CDR1 SGHTA, CDR2 FQGTGA. This CDR3 is built from 13 residues. The chain's CDR3 is CASSPGGPDTQYF. In DNA form, the CDR3 reads TGTGCCAGCAGCCCGGGGGGCCCGGATACGCAGTATTTT.

The chain is built from TRBV5-6 and TRBJ2-5; no definite D call. CDR1 and CDR2 (germline): SGHDT, YYEEEE. The CDR3 runs to 15 residues. Trimming pared 3 bases from V and 4 bases from J, leaving 16 bases between. For the CDR3, the DNA is TGTGCCAGCAGCTCGACCCGGACGGCCCGAGAGACCCAGTACTTC. Its protein product is CASSSTRTARETQYF.